The 27 T cell receptor beta chains given below trace back to one sample, sequenced in a study of glioma-infiltrating T cells. TCR alpha and beta CDR3 regions were amplified from RNA using iRepertoire nested multiplex PCR. TCRdb reanalysed the multiplex PCR reads using MiXCR and keeps one entry per CDR3 protein. The table includes approximately 10,000 distinct CDR3 sequences, roughly 53% detected once. The sample comprised glioma tissue, nonneoplastic brain tissue, or PBMCs (not recorded which). These receptors were obtained from a human donor with low-grade glioma or glioblastoma, undergoing nonglioma brain surgery, or in good health (not recorded which).

By share of the sample, this clonotype is medium-sized. The chain couples TRBV20-1 to TRBJ2-7; 8 bases map to TRBD1. The V gene end was trimmed by 5 bases and the J gene end by 2 bases; junction bases not matched to a gene: 5. The CDR3 sequence is 13 residues long. Germline V CDR1 and CDR2: DFQATT, SNEGSKA (reference sequence). CDR3 in DNA: TGCAGTGCTCAGACAGGGGTGACCTACGAGCAGTACTTC. Its protein product is CSAQTGVTYEQYF.

In this sample, this clonotype turned up many times. The chain employs TRBV11-3 and TRBJ2-3; 9 bases fit TRBD2. V shed 5 bases and J 2 bases; nucleotides not matched to a gene: 5. CDR3 size: 15 residues. Germline CDR1 SGHNT, CDR2 YENEEA. As DNA, the CDR3 is TGTGCCAGCAGCCCCCGGACTAGCGACACAGATACGCAGTATTTT. Residues: CASSPRTSDTDTQYF.

Of note for this clonotype: Germline is not matched at one junction end, which may reflect a read error. The gene calls are TRBV7-9 and TRBJ2-2; TRBD1 aligns across 9 bases. Germline CDR1 SEHNR, CDR2 FQNEAQ (reference sequence). The CDR3 totals 15 residues. DNA of the CDR3: TGTGCCAGCAGCACTGGACAGGGGTGGACCGTGGAGCTGTTTTTT. This translates into CASSTGQGWTVELFF.

Comment on this clonotype: The junction does not match germline at one end; this may be a read error. The CDR3 region has the DNA TGCAGTGCTAGGCGGCGTGGATACAATGAGCAGCTCTTC. Protein sequence: CSARRRGYNEQLF. V usage is TRBV20-1 and J usage is TRBJ2-1; D gene unclear. The germline V gene has CDR1 DFQATT and CDR2 SNEGSKA (reference sequence). This CDR3 is built from 13 residues.

This clonotype was found many times. The CDR3 nucleotides are TGTGCCAGCAGTGAACAGATGGTCAATGAGCAGTTCTTC. Its protein is CASSEQMVNEQFF. This chain joins TRBV2 and TRBJ2-1; D is uncertain. Trimming pared 2 bases from V and 6 bases from J, leaving 8 bases between. CDR1 SNHLY and CDR2 FYNNEI come from the germline V gene. There are 13 residues in the CDR3.

This clonotype came up many times. CDR3 region: CSVARGEQFF. CDR3 coding DNA: TGCAGCGTTGCTAGGGGCGAGCAGTTCTTC. The chain links TRBV29-1 to TRBJ2-1; TRBD1 is a possible D gene (5 bases). CDR1 and CDR2 (germline): SQVTM, ANQGSEA. The V and J ends lost 4 bases and 10 bases respectively, with 8 bases between them. The CDR3 has 10 residues.

Note on this clonotype: A read error may account for a junction end that differs from germline. The chain employs TRBV6-6 and TRBJ2-3; TRBD2 aligns across 14 bases. The CDR3 spans 18 residues. In germline, CDR1 is MNHNY, CDR2 SVGAGI (reference sequence). The CDR3 protein is CAGSNSGTSGSGTDTQYF. In DNA, the CDR3 is TGTGCCGGCAGTAACTCTGGGACTAGCGGGAGCGGCACAGATACGCAGTATTTT.

This chain connects TRBV9 to TRBJ1-2; D is undetermined. This CDR3 comprises 11 residues. The germline CDR1 and CDR2 sequences are SGDLS and YYNGEE. V was pared by 8 bases and J by 2 bases, with 7 bases between. The CDR3 region is CARRQNYGYTF. CDR3 sequence (DNA): TGTGCCAGAAGACAAAACTATGGCTACACCTTC.

This clonotype was detected many times. This chain joins TRBV19 and TRBJ2-1; TRBD2 might be the D (6 bases). Between the trimmed V and J ends, which lost 6 bases and 6 bases, there was a span of 9 bases. Looked up from germline, CDR1 is LNHDA and CDR2 is SQIVND (reference sequence). The CDR3 runs to 12 residues. The CDR3 loop reads CASRGLFNEQFF. The CDR3 DNA reads TGTGCCAGTAGGGGACTTTTCAATGAGCAGTTCTTC.

This clonotype is labeled as medium-sized (0.01 to 0.1%). The V gene is TRBV28, the J gene TRBJ1-3; no clear D. The germline V and J ends were trimmed by 5 bases and 0 bases, with 17 bases remaining between them. CDR1 and CDR2 from the germline V gene are MDHEN and SYDVKM. The CDR3 is 17 amino acids. The CDR3 loop is CASSPRLYSGSGNTIYF. CDR3 coding DNA: TGTGCCAGCAGTCCTAGACTCTATAGTGGCTCTGGAAACACCATATATTTT.

A few counts support this clonotype. V gene TRBV7-2 combines with J gene TRBJ2-7; D might be TRBD2 (5 bases). Looked up from germline, CDR1 is SGHTA and CDR2 is FQGNSA. V was shortened by 4 bases and J by 7 bases, with 17 bases between the two germline ends. CDR3 size: 14 residues. DNA of the CDR3: TGTGCCAGCAGCTCCCTCTGCGGGTGGGGAGAGCAGTACTTC. As protein: CASSSLCGWGEQYF.

This chain joins TRBV6-1 and TRBJ2-5, with D perhaps TRBD2 (6 bases). The CDR3 totals 13 residues. Per germline, CDR1 MNHNS and CDR2 SASEGT. Trimming took 4 bases from V and 3 from J, leaving 9 bases between them. The CDR3 region is CASSGLVKETQYF. CDR3 nucleotide sequence: TGTGCCAGCAGTGGACTAGTGAAAGAGACCCAGTACTTC.

This clonotype is labeled as medium-sized. Here the CDR3 reads CASSSRDLGPNTEAFF. The DNA of the CDR3 is TGTGCCAGTAGTTCCCGGGACCTGGGACCGAACACTGAAGCTTTCTTT. The chain carries TRBV19 and TRBJ1-1; perhaps TRBD1 as D (5 bases). The V gene lost 5 bases and the J gene lost 1 base, with 17 bases spanning the gap. Germline V gene sequence: CDR1 LNHDA, CDR2 SQIVND (reference sequence). The CDR3 spans 16 residues.

The chain employs TRBV18 and TRBJ2-1; 9 bases are a match to TRBD2. The CDR3 is 15 amino acids. V lost 3 bases, J lost 9 bases, and 9 bases stayed unmatched. CDR1 KGHSH and CDR2 LQKENI come from the germline V gene. CDR3 residues: CASSPRGGLDPEQFF. The CDR3 DNA follows: TGTGCCAGCTCACCGCGGGGGGGACTGGATCCTGAGCAGTTCTTC.

CDR3 DNA sequence: TGTGCCAGCAGGACTGCCATTAGGACAGGGGACTGGGAGACCCAGTACTTC. Translated: CASRTAIRTGDWETQYF. The J gene is TRBJ2-5, the V gene TRBV28, with 9 bases that match TRBD1. Germline lookup yields CDR1 MDHEN and CDR2 SYDVKM. Trimming at V came to 6 bases and at J to 5 bases, leaving 16 bases not matched to a gene. The CDR3 has 17 amino acids.

The chain joins TRBV20-1 to TRBJ1-1; D call uncertain. The CDR3 length is 11 residues. CDR1 and CDR2 from the germline V gene are DFQATT and SNEGSKA (reference sequence). Deletions cut 6 bases from V and 10 bases from J, with 15 bases between. Here the CDR3 reads CSACGFTAAFF. CDR3 in DNA: TGCAGTGCGTGTGGATTTACAGCAGCTTTCTTT.

This clonotype was seen at least ten times. The chain employs TRBV19 and TRBJ1-5, with D perhaps matching TRBD1 (5 bases). This CDR3 is 14 amino acids long. The germline V and J ends were trimmed by 3 bases and 3 bases, with 9 bases remaining between them. Looked up from germline, CDR1 is LNHDA and CDR2 is SQIVND (reference sequence). For the CDR3, the DNA is TGTGCCAGTAGTATCGACAGATTCAATCAGCCCCAGCATTTT. Protein product: CASSIDRFNQPQHF.

Points on this clonotype: At one boundary the junction diverges from the germline segment, which might be a read error. J is TRBJ2-1 and V is TRBV20-1, with 8 nucleotides matching TRBD2. Germline CDR1 DFQATT, CDR2 SNEGSKA (reference sequence). There are 16 residues in the CDR3. The CDR3 DNA sequence: TGCAGTGCTAAACAGCCGGCGGGAGGTTGGTACAATGAGAAGTTCTTC. Translated, it gives CSAKQPAGGWYNEKFF.

With respect to this clonotype: One end of the junction varies from germline; a read error may be responsible. This chain joins TRBV5-4 and TRBJ1-1; D is undetermined. The CDR3 is made up of 14 amino acids. Germline V CDR1 and CDR2: SGHNT, YYREEE (reference sequence). As DNA, the CDR3 is TGTGCCAGCAGCTTTAAAGGGAAGAACACTGAAGCTCTCTTT. It codes for CASSFKGKNTEALF.

Judged by abundance, this clonotype is medium-sized. The chain links TRBV3-1 to TRBJ2-3; no definite D call. This CDR3 has 14 residues. Germline CDR1 reads LGHDT; CDR2 reads YNNKEL (reference sequence). The V end lost 7 bases, the J end lost 6 bases, and 17 bases lay between the germline ends. The DNA for the CDR3 is TGTGCCAGCACTCATCTGGGGTCCCAGGATACGCAGTATTTT. Translation: CASTHLGSQDTQYF.

A remark on this clonotype: One end of the junction is discordant with germline, which a read error may explain. The V call is TRBV4-2, the J call TRBJ2-2; possibly TRBD2 for D (6 bases). Germline V CDR1 and CDR2: LGHNA, YNFKEQ. This CDR3 contains 15 residues. In DNA form, the CDR3 reads TGTGCCAGCAGCCCACTAGCAAGAGACACCGGGGAGCTGGTTTTT. Its protein is CASSPLARDTGELVF.

This clonotype was recorded once. This chain links TRBV27 with TRBJ2-1; 11 bases line up with TRBD2. CDR1 and CDR2 from the germline V gene are MNHEY and SMNVEV (reference sequence). V lost 2 bases to trimming and J lost 0 bases; unmatched junction nucleotides: 9. The CDR3 sequence is 19 residues long. The CDR3 loop is CASSLMGLAVHSSYNEQFF. The CDR3 nucleotides read TGTGCCAGCAGTTTAATGGGACTAGCGGTACATAGCTCCTACAATGAGCAGTTCTTC.

This clonotype was picked up many times. The rearrangement uses TRBV5-1 and TRBJ1-1; 7 nucleotides agree with TRBD1. The CDR3 sequence is 12 residues long. The germline gives CDR1 SGHRS, CDR2 YFSETQ. The V gene end was trimmed by 4 bases and the J gene end by 8 bases; junction bases not matched to a gene: 5. CDR3 residues: CASSLRGQEAFF. CDR3 sequence (DNA): TGCGCCAGCAGCCTTAGGGGACAGGAAGCTTTCTTT.

The chain is built from TRBV29-1 and TRBJ2-7; possibly TRBD1 for D (7 bases). CDR1 is SQVTM, CDR2 ANQGSEA, per germline. CDR3 length: 13 amino acids. V was pared by 8 bases and J by 4 bases, with 18 bases between. CDR3 DNA: TGCAGCTTTGTATGTTCAGGGGGGTACGAGCAGTACTTC. This translates into CSFVCSGGYEQYF.

Worth noting for this clonotype: The CDR3 ends on some other residue instead of the conserved phenylalanine or tryptophan, so this is likely a read error. It is unclear where the CDR3 begins or ends on the DNA, so no DNA is shown, and the CDR3 is as TCRdb lists it. The chain joins TRBV14 to TRBJ1-2. Germline V gene sequence: CDR1 SGHDN, CDR2 FVKESK. The CDR3 length is 16 residues, termini included. This chain's CDR3 is CASSQDRHPADYGYTL.

Note on this clonotype: Given the absence of the conserved phenylalanine or tryptophan at the CDR3 end, a read error is likely. J is TRBJ1-2 and V is TRBV5-1, with D possibly being TRBD1 (5 bases). With 4 bases removed from V and 4 bases from J, the gap between germline ends came to 17 bases. The CDR3 contains 15 residues. Per germline, CDR1 SGHRS and CDR2 YFSETQ. The CDR3 protein is CASSTGKGLSYGYTS. Written as DNA, the CDR3 is TGCGCCAGCAGCACCGGAAAGGGGCTGAGCTATGGCTACACCTCC.

This clonotype is labeled medium-sized. This sequence joins TRBV27 and TRBJ2-5; 8 positions agree with TRBD1. The length of the CDR3 is 13 residues. V gave up 8 bases and J gave up 5 bases; unmatched junction bases: 7. Germline V gives CDR1 MNHEY, CDR2 SMNVEV (reference sequence). The CDR3 region has the DNA TGTGCCAGCGGACAGGGATTTGCGGAGACCCAGTACTTC. This gives the protein CASGQGFAETQYF.